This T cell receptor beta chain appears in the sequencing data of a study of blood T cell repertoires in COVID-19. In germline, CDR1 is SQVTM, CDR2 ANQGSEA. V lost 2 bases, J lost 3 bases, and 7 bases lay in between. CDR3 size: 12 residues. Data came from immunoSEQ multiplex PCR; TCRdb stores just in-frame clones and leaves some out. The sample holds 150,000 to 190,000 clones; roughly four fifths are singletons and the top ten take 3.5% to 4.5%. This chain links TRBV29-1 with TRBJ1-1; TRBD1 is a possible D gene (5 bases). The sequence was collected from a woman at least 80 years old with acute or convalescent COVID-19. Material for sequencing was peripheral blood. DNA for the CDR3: TGCAGCGTTGAACAGGGTCACACTGAAGCTTTCTTT. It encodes CSVEQGHTEAFF.